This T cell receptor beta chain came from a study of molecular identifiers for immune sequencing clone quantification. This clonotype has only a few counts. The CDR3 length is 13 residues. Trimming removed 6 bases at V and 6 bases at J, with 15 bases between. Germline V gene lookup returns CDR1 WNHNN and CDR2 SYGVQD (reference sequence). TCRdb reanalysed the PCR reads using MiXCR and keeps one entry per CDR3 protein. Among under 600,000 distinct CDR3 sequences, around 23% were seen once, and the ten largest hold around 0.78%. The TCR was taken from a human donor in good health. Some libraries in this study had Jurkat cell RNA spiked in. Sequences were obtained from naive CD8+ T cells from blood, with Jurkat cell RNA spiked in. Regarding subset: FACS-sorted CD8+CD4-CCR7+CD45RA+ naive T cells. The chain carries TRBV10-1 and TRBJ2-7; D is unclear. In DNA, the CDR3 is TGCGCCAGCAGAGAACGACCTTGGGGCGAGCAGTACTTC. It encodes CASRERPWGEQYF.